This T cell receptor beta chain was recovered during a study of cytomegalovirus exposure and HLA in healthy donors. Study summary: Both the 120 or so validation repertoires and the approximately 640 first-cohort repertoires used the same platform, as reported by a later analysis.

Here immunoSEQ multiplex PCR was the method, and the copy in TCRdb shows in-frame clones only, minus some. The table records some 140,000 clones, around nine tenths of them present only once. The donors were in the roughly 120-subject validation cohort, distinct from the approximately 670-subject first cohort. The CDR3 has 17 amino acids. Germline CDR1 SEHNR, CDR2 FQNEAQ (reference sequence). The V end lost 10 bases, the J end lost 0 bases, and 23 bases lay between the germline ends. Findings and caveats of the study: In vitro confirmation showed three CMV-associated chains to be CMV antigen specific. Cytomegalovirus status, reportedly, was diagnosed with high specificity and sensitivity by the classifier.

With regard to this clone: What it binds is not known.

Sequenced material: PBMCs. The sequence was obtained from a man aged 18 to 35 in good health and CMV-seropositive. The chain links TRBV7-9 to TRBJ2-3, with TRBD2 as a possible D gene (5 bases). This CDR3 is CATRLDFLRRSTDTQYF. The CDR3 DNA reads TGTGCCACCCGACTGGACTTCCTTCGAAGGAGCACAGATACGCAGTATTTT.